This TCR beta chain was recovered during a study of shared clonotypes between healthy human individuals. At the level of the study: The people who gave samples were two women and three men aged 18 to 49.

CD4+ cells yielded CD45RA+ naive and CD45RA-negative memory subsets. The assay was run at deep level. The table came from immunoSEQ multiplex PCR; TCRdb's copy has only in-frame clones and leaves some out. Of roughly 1,000,000 clones in the sample, approximately 78% were seen once. Trimming shortened V by 6 bases and J by 4 bases, and 16 bases separated the two germline ends. The CDR3 is made up of 15 amino acids. The germline V gene has CDR1 MNHEY and CDR2 SMNVEV (reference sequence). The rearrangement links TRBV27 to TRBJ1-3; a possible D gene is TRBD1 (6 bases). Source material: memory CD4+ T cells from PBMCs. Subset reported: CD45RA-negative fraction. The receptor was isolated from a man younger than 35 in good health. Some clones in this sample may be carry-over from other donors' samples. Here the CDR3 DNA reads TGTGCCAGCAGCCGGAGGGGGGCGACGGGAAACACCATATATTTT. It translates to CASSRRGATGNTIYF.